Detailed here is one T cell receptor (beta chain). Its antigen is undetermined. This entry belongs to a study of T cell responses to AZD1222 COVID-19 vaccine. Study overall: Second doses that came at about 4 or about 12 weeks were put together.

The germline V gene encodes CDR1 SEHNR and CDR2 FQNEAQ (reference sequence). CDR3 length equals 15 residues. Trimming cost V 3 bases and J 6 bases, with 15 bases left between them. Some clones are missing from TCRdb's copy, which holds only in-frame ones; the method was immunoSEQ multiplex PCR. The sample holds approximately 100,000 clones; more than 75% are singletons and the top ten take less than 3.5%. Regarding the study as a whole: Following two doses of AZD1222, Spike-specific TCR breadth and depth rose. Seropositive status at baseline applied to only 6 or 7 AZD1222 recipients. Across the whole spike, CD4 TCRs peaked at regions 160-218 and 743-854.

The rearrangement uses TRBV7-9 and TRBJ2-1; no clear D. Sequencing used peripheral blood, obtained on day 0 of AZD1222 vaccination. This clonotype was sampled from an adult in good health. The CDR3 reads CASSFTGTARNEQFF. CDR3 coding DNA: TGTGCCAGCAGCTTTACGGGCACGGCTCGCAATGAGCAGTTCTTC.